A single sample is the source of the 3 T cell receptor beta chains below, sequenced in a study of human T cells and chemical hapten exposure. TCRdb fed the RACE reads into MiXCR, producing one record per CDR3 protein. The sample shows some 57,000 distinct CDR3 sequences, around 9.4% of them seen only once. The time point: patch test 2, 6 weeks after DPC sensitization. Treatment in this sample: therapeutic diphenylcyclopropenone sensitization with weekly scalp DPC. Sequenced here: whole blood, sampled in connection with sensitization to the hapten diphenylcyclopropenone (DPC). These TCRs come from a woman in her forties or fifties with alopecia areata. Some clones in this sample may be carry-over from other donors' samples.

This clonotype was picked up a small number of times. CDR3 loop: CASSLSGSTGGNEQFF. CDR3 coding DNA: TGCGCCAGCAGCCTCAGCGGGAGTACGGGAGGCAATGAGCAGTTCTTC. This chain links TRBV4-1 with TRBJ2-1, with 8 bases fitting TRBD2. There are 16 residues in the CDR3. Germline values: CDR1 MGHRA, CDR2 YSYEKL. The trim removed 4 bases at V and 6 bases at J, leaving 11 bases unmatched.

This clonotype was seen a handful of times. The chain links TRBV12-3 or TRBV12-4 to TRBJ2-7; TRBD1 matches at 9 bases. The CDR3 has 14 residues. J gave up 3 bases and V 4 bases, and 4 bases lay outside the gene matches. The CDR3 bases are TGTGCCAGCAGTTCCGACAGGGGGAGCTACGAGCAGTACTTC. It encodes CASSSDRGSYEQYF.

The V gene is TRBV11-2, the J gene TRBJ2-5; D is ambiguous. The V end was cut by 5 bases, the J end by 4 bases, with 11 bases between. The CDR3 is 13 residues long. Germline-derived CDR1 and CDR2 are SGHAT and FQNNGV. In nucleotides, the CDR3 is TGTGCCAGCAGCCCATCGTCGGCAGAGACCCAGTACTTC. Translated, it gives CASSPSSAETQYF.